The 14 T cell receptor beta chains reported below all come from one sample, sequenced in a study of T cell responses to AZD1222 COVID-19 vaccine. The data were produced by immunoSEQ multiplex PCR, yet TCRdb's version contains in-frame clones alone and is incomplete. The sample includes fewer than 95,000 clones, approximately 90% of them seen just once. Sequencing was performed on peripheral blood, taken 28 days after the second AZD1222 dose. Every receptor here comes from an adult who received the AZD1222 COVID-19 vaccine.

The chain recombines TRBV20-1 with TRBJ2-7, with 8 bases matching TRBD1. V dropped 7 bases and J dropped 5; count of bases not matched to a gene: 4. CDR1 DFQATT and CDR2 SNEGSKA come from the germline V gene (reference sequence). The CDR3 runs 11 residues. The CDR3, as DNA: TGCAGTGGGACAGGGCTGCACGAGCAGTACTTC. Protein: CSGTGLHEQYF.

The gene calls are TRBV2 and TRBJ2-5, with D perhaps TRBD2 (5 bases). The CDR3 covers 14 residues. Germline values: CDR1 SNHLY, CDR2 FYNNEI. V dropped 6 bases and J dropped 5 bases, with 16 bases sitting between them. The CDR3 sequence: CASRSESGRETQYF. The CDR3 nucleotides read TGTGCCAGCAGATCAGAAAGCGGCCGGGAGACCCAGTACTTC.

The DNA for the CDR3 is TGTGCCAGCAGCTTAGTAGGACTAGCGACGAACACCGGGGAGCTGTTTTTT. This encodes CASSLVGLATNTGELFF. The V gene is TRBV7-2, the J gene TRBJ2-2; TRBD2 matches 9 bases. The CDR3 totals 17 residues. Germline loops: CDR1 SGHTA, CDR2 FQGNSA. The V and J ends lost 1 base and 0 bases, in that order; junction bases with no gene match: 3.

This chain links TRBV10-3 with TRBJ1-1; 7 bases match TRBD1. The CDR3 totals 13 residues. Unmatched junction bases numbered 6, after V lost 11 bases and J lost 0 bases. The V gene's germline CDR1 is ENHRY and CDR2 SYGVKD. CDR3 protein: CASRQGMNTEAFF. CDR3 nucleotide sequence: TGTGCCTCAAGACAGGGAATGAACACTGAAGCTTTCTTT.

The chain carries TRBV18 and TRBJ2-7; maybe TRBD1 (6 bases). V was trimmed by 2 bases and J by 0 bases, leaving 17 bases between them. The V gene's germline CDR1 is KGHSH and CDR2 LQKENI. There are 17 residues in the CDR3. The CDR3 here is CASSPTRPGVSSYEQYF. The CDR3 nucleotides read TGTGCCAGCTCACCAACTAGGCCAGGGGTCAGCTCCTACGAGCAGTACTTC.

The chain links TRBV6-5 to TRBJ1-2, with D maybe TRBD1 (5 bases). Germline V CDR1 and CDR2: MNHEY, SVGAGI. Trimming removed 4 bases at V and 7 bases at J, with 16 bases between. The CDR3 is 14 amino acids. The CDR3 bases are TGTGCCAGCAGTTCCCCCGGCAGGGTAGGTGGCTACACCTTC. As protein: CASSSPGRVGGYTF.

The rearrangement uses TRBV18 and TRBJ1-2, with D possibly being TRBD1 (6 bases). The V gene's germline CDR1 is KGHSH and CDR2 LQKENI. The CDR3 covers 16 residues. The germline V and J ends were trimmed by 6 bases and 0 bases, with 17 bases remaining between them. The CDR3 coding sequence is TGTGCCAGCTCCCCTGGACAGACGCAAGCTAACTATGGCTACACCTTC. Amino acids: CASSPGQTQANYGYTF.

The chain employs TRBV5-4 and TRBJ1-1, with TRBD1 matching 8 bases. CDR1 and CDR2 (germline): SGHNT, YYREEE (reference sequence). Unmatched junction bases numbered 2, after V lost 3 bases and J lost 4 bases. CDR3 length: 13 amino acids. In DNA, the CDR3 is TGTGCCAGCAGCTCTGGACAGGGCACTGAAGCTTTCTTT. Residues: CASSSGQGTEAFF.

This sequence joins TRBV21-1 and TRBJ2-1; the table assigns TRBD2, which was not confirmed against the DNA. TRBV21-1 is a pseudogene locus. This CDR3 is built from 16 residues. CDR3 sequence: CASSKETGGYINEQFF. The CDR3 nucleotides read TGTGCCAGCAGCAAAGAGACGGGGGGCTATATCAATGAGCAGTTCTTC.

This chain links TRBV15 with TRBJ2-1, with D perhaps matching TRBD1 (6 bases). Germline assignment: CDR1 LNHNV and CDR2 YYDKDF (reference sequence). The V end was cut by 5 bases, the J end by 5 bases, with 19 bases between. The CDR3 runs to 16 residues. CDR3 sequence reads: CATSGRRVGAHNEQFF. CDR3 nucleotide sequence: TGTGCCACCAGCGGCCGGAGAGTGGGGGCCCACAATGAGCAGTTCTTC.

The chain combines TRBV7-2 with TRBJ2-3; D remains ambiguous. V was clipped by 0 bases and J by 6 bases, with 10 bases between them. CDR3 length: 14 amino acids. Germline V gene lookup returns CDR1 SGHTA and CDR2 FQGNSA. The CDR3 DNA reads as TGTGCCAGCAGCTTAGCGAAGACGAGGGATACGCAGTATTTT. Protein product: CASSLAKTRDTQYF.

The rearrangement links TRBV5-1 to TRBJ1-1; possibly TRBD1 for D (5 bases). This CDR3 region has 11 residues. V was pared by 3 bases and J by 8 bases, with 8 bases between. Germline loops: CDR1 SGHRS, CDR2 YFSETQ. This chain's CDR3 is CASSYGAEAFF. The CDR3 coding sequence is TGCGCCAGCAGCTATGGGGCCGAAGCTTTCTTT.

The count of this clone is one. This sequence joins TRBV7-3 and TRBJ2-1; D is perhaps TRBD1 (8 bases). CDR1 is SGHTA and CDR2 is FQGTGA in the germline V gene. Trimming cost V 5 bases and J 5 bases, with 16 bases left between them. The CDR3 is made up of 15 amino acids. The CDR3 spells CASSIQGGTDNEQFF. The DNA for the CDR3 is TGTGCCAGCAGCATACAGGGGGGGACGGACAATGAGCAGTTCTTC.

This clone was picked up one time. The chain combines TRBV20-1 with TRBJ1-1; D is uncertain. The ends were cut back, 6 bases at V and 3 bases at J, with 8 bases in the middle. Germline V gene data show CDR1 as DFQATT and CDR2 as SNEGSKA (reference sequence). The CDR3 is 11 amino acids. The CDR3 coding sequence is TGCAGTGCCCCCACCCACACTGAAGCTTTCTTT. Residues: CSAPTHTEAFF.